Listed below are T cell receptor beta chains from one sample, sequenced in a study of Ad26.COV2.S vaccination and SARS-CoV-2 variants. Libraries were prepared by immunoSEQ multiplex PCR; TCRdb keeps only in-frame clonotypes and omits some of them. The sample holds around 400,000 clones, about 89% seen once. The specimen comprised peripheral blood, sampled in a trial of Ad26.COV2.S vaccine versus placebo. These receptor sequences come from a person between 18 and 59 years old who received the Ad26.COV2.S COVID-19 vaccine or a placebo. CDR3s leave out the opening cysteine and the closing phenylalanine or tryptophan. Not all rows give a size; the values are once, few, many and, for expanded clones, a class.

clone size: .
V gene: TRBV3-1/TRBV3-2
J gene: TRBJ1-2
CDR3 protein: ASSQVGGVGYT

clone size: .
V gene: TRBV28
J gene: TRBJ1-2
CDR3 protein: ATLNYGYT

clone size: .
V gene: TRBV9
J gene: TRBJ2-2
CDR3 protein: ASSEPGTGVTGELF

clone size: .
V gene: TRBV18
J gene: TRBJ2-1
CDR3 protein: ASSPTEPNEQF

clone size: .
V gene: TRBV13
J gene: TRBJ2-3
CDR3 protein: ASSLGVSTDTQY

clone size: .
V gene: TRBV14
J gene: TRBJ1-5
CDR3 protein: ASSQGYLCSNQPQH

clone size: .
V gene: TRBV14
J gene: TRBJ2-1
CDR3 protein: ASSQHPRTLLIVWNEQF

clone size: .
V gene: TRBV6-6
J gene: TRBJ2-7
CDR3 protein: ASSYGRTDSYEQY

clone size: .
V gene: TRBV11-3
J gene: TRBJ2-7
CDR3 protein: ASSSSSSGKSREQY

clone size: few
V gene: TRBV20-1
J gene: TRBJ1-5
CDR3 protein: SAGNQPQH

clone size: .
V gene: TRBV4-1
J gene: TRBJ2-5
CDR3 protein: ASREGQGRKETQY

clone size: .
V gene: TRBV6-5
J gene: TRBJ2-2
CDR3 protein: ASSPRDTGELF

clone size: .
V gene: TRBV7-8
J gene: TRBJ2-7
CDR3 protein: ASSPTAGPGKYEQY

clone size: .
V gene: TRBV4-1
J gene: TRBJ1-4
CDR3 protein: ASRRQGAGEKLF

clone size: once
V gene: TRBV6-1
J gene: TRBJ1-1
CDR3 protein: ASSEAGWGTGVNTEAF

clone size: .
V gene: TRBV11-2
J gene: TRBJ2-1
CDR3 protein: ASSPRGSSGDEQF

clone size: .
V gene: TRBV7-2
J gene: TRBJ2-1
CDR3 protein: ASSLWTSGSNEQF

clone size: .
V gene: TRBV6-2/TRBV6-3
J gene: TRBJ2-2
CDR3 protein: ASSFFAIEGTGELF

clone size: .
V gene: TRBV12-3/TRBV12-4
J gene: TRBJ2-2
CDR3 protein: ASSLTGGELF

clone size: .
V gene: TRBV15
J gene: TRBJ2-6
CDR3 protein: ATSRDSGANVLT

clone size: .
V gene: TRBV6-5
J gene: TRBJ1-1
CDR3 protein: ASRNTGNTEAF

clone size: few
V gene: TRBV28
J gene: TRBJ1-3
CDR3 protein: ASSLTGNTIY

clone size: .
V gene: TRBV28
J gene: TRBJ1-1
CDR3 protein: ASSVAGTGLTEAF

clone size: once
V gene: TRBV5-1
J gene: TRBJ2-4
CDR3 protein: ASSWGPGEGAKNIQY

clone size: few
V gene: TRBV2
J gene: TRBJ2-2
CDR3 protein: ASSARTGASGELF

clone size: .
V gene: TRBV19
J gene: TRBJ1-6
CDR3 protein: ASTLGQGAGFSPLH

clone size: .
V gene: TRBV4-2
J gene: TRBJ2-2
CDR3 protein: ASSQEQGSTGELF

clone size: .
V gene: TRBV30
J gene: TRBJ2-7
CDR3 protein: AWRNFRDAGSYEQY

clone size: .
V gene: TRBV27
J gene: TRBJ2-1
CDR3 protein: ASLRLAGNNEQF

clone size: .
V gene: TRBV7-8
J gene: TRBJ2-7
CDR3 protein: ASSLALADYEQY

clone size: once
V gene: TRBV29-1
J gene: TRBJ2-3
CDR3 protein: SVTGTGSDTQY

clone size: .
V gene: TRBV7-2
J gene: TRBJ1-5
CDR3 protein: ASSRGVGFGQPQH

clone size: .
V gene: TRBV5-8
J gene: TRBJ2-1
CDR3 protein: ASSLYSAEQF

clone size: .
V gene: TRBV30
J gene: TRBJ2-7
CDR3 protein: AFQGVRSYEQY

clone size: .
V gene: TRBV5-1
J gene: TRBJ1-2
CDR3 protein: ASSLETTVDGYT

clone size: .
V gene: TRBV3-1/TRBV3-2
J gene: TRBJ2-3
CDR3 protein: ASTNRGSTDTQY

clone size: .
V gene: TRBV27
J gene: TRBJ2-5
CDR3 protein: ASSPSFFQETQY

clone size: .
V gene: TRBV6-5
J gene: TRBJ1-3
CDR3 protein: ASSTLTARGNTIY

clone size: once
V gene: TRBV18
J gene: TRBJ1-1
CDR3 protein: ASSPSRAQGTEAF

clone size: .
V gene: TRBV18
J gene: TRBJ2-1
CDR3 protein: ASSPGLAYNEQF

clone size: .
V gene: TRBV7-6
J gene: TRBJ2-7
CDR3 protein: ASSLEDRATYEQY

clone size: .
V gene: TRBV5-1
J gene: TRBJ2-5
CDR3 protein: ASQAGTGETQY

clone size: .
V gene: TRBV2
J gene: TRBJ1-2
CDR3 protein: ASSQQNYGYT

clone size: .
V gene: TRBV28
J gene: TRBJ1-2
CDR3 protein: ASSLSRAGYGYT

clone size: .
V gene: TRBV9
J gene: TRBJ1-2
CDR3 protein: ASSVGHRGSDGYT

clone size: .
V gene: TRBV6-2/TRBV6-3
J gene: TRBJ2-2
CDR3 protein: ASSYNPSSPAGNTGELF

clone size: .
V gene: TRBV7-9
J gene: TRBJ1-5
CDR3 protein: ASSPGGGGQPQH

clone size: .
V gene: TRBV19
J gene: TRBJ2-1
CDR3 protein: ASSMTVGGVGSYNEQF

clone size: .
V gene: TRBV5-4
J gene: TRBJ2-7
CDR3 protein: ASSARTGSSYEQY

clone size: .
V gene: TRBV20-1
J gene: TRBJ1-1
CDR3 protein: SAEGDTEAF

clone size: .
V gene: TRBV21-1
J gene: TRBJ2-3
CDR3 protein: ASSKESKCTDTQY